A single sample is the source of the 2 T cell receptor beta chains below, sequenced in a study of identical twins. Each CDR3 protein is one row after TCRdb ran MiXCR on the 5' RACE reads. The profile shows some 570,000 distinct CDR3 sequences, about a fifth of them singletons. Separately, the same data were catalogued under a study of yellow fever vaccine responses in identical twins.

The source material was CD4+ T cells sorted from blood. These receptors all stem from a woman younger than 35 in good health.

The rearrangement joins TRBV5-6 to TRBJ2-7; 10 bases are a match to TRBD1. The germline V gene encodes CDR1 SGHDT and CDR2 YYEEEE. Germline trimming cut 3 bases from V and 6 bases from J; bases unmatched to any gene: 9. This CDR3 spans 15 amino acids. CDR3 residues: CASSWGAGTGVEQYV. Here the CDR3 DNA reads TGTGCCAGCAGCTGGGGGGCCGGGACAGGGGTCGAGCAGTACGTC.

This clonotype was detected only a few times. The chain uses TRBV28 and TRBJ2-1; a possible D gene is TRBD2 (5 bases). The CDR3 is 13 amino acids. V was clipped by 5 bases and J by 8 bases, with 13 bases between them. Germline V lookup: CDR1 MDHEN, CDR2 SYDVKM. CDR3 DNA: TGTGCCAGCAGTCCATCAACGGAGGATGAGCAGTTCTTC. This sequence encodes CASSPSTEDEQFF.